This T cell receptor (beta chain) was found in a study of blood T cell repertoires in COVID-19. As for the study in general: Collection of acute and convalescent COVID-19 samples took place in the United States, Italy and Spain. Sample material is recorded as cDNA or gDNA derived from T cells, B-cell-depleted T cells, or PBMCs.

Some clones are missing from TCRdb's copy, which holds only in-frame ones; the method was immunoSEQ multiplex PCR. This table holds 68,000 or so clones, 79% found once. The germline V gene encodes CDR1 ENHRY and CDR2 SYGVKD. V lost 5 bases and J 1 base, leaving 9 bases between the germline ends. CDR3 length: 14 residues. At least ten counts were recorded for this clone. The clonotype originates from a human donor in a cohort sampled during active COVID-19. The genes are TRBV10-3 and TRBJ1-5; a possible D gene is TRBD1 (6 bases). The sample consisted of peripheral blood. Written as DNA, the CDR3 is TGTGCCATCAGTCCTACAGGGAGCAATCAGCCCCAGCATTTT. It is translated as CAISPTGSNQPQHF.